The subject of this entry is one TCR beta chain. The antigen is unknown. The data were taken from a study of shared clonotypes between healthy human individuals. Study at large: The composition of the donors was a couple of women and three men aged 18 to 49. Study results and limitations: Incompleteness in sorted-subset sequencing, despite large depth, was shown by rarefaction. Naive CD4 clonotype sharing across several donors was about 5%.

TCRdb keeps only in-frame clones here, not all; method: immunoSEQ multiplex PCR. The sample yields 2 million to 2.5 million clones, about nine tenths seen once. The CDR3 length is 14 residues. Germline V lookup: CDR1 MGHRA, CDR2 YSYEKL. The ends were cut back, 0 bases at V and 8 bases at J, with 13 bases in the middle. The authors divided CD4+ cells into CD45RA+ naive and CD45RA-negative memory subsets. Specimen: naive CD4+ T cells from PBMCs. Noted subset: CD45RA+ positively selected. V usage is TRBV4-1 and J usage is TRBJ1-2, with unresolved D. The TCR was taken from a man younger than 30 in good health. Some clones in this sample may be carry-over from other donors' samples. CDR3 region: CASSQDLQPRGYTF. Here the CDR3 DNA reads TGCGCCAGCAGCCAAGATCTCCAGCCTCGGGGCTACACCTTC.